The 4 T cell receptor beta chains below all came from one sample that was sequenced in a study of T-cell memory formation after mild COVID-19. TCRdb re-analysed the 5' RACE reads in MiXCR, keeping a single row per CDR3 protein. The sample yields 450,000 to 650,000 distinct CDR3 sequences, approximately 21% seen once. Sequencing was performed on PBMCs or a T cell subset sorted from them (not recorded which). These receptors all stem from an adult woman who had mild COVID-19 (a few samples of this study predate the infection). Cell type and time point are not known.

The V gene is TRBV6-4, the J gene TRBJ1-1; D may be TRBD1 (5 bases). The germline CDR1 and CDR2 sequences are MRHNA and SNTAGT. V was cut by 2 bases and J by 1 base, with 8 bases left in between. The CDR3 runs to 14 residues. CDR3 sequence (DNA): TGTGCCAGCAGTGACCGGGACGGGAACACTGAAGCTTTCTTT. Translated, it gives CASSDRDGNTEAFF.

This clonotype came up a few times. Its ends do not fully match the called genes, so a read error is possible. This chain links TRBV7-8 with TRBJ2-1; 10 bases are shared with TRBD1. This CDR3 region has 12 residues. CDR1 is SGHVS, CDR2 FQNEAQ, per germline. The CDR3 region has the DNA TGTGCCAGCAGCCGAAGACAGGGGGCCGCACTCTTC. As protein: CASSRRQGAALF.

The CDR3 spells CASSSRDRAFGELFF. The CDR3, as DNA: TGTGCCAGCAGCTCCCGGGACAGGGCCTTTGGGGAGCTGTTTTTT. The chain couples TRBV11-3 to TRBJ2-2, with 9 bases fitting TRBD1. The CDR3 is 15 residues long. CDR1 is SGHNT and CDR2 is YENEEA in the germline V gene. With 4 bases clipped from V and 8 bases from J, the junction kept 8 bases outside the gene matches.

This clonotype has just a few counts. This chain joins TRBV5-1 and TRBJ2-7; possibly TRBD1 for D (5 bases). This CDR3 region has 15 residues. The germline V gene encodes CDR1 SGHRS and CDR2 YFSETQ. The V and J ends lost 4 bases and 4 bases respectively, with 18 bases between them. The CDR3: CASSPVPDTAYEQYF. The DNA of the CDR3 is TGCGCCAGCAGCCCAGTCCCGGACACTGCTTACGAGCAGTACTTC.